These T cell receptor beta chains were read from a single sample in a study of Ad26.COV2.S vaccination and SARS-CoV-2 variants. Sequenced by immunoSEQ multiplex PCR; TCRdb stores in-frame clones only, minus some. The sample carries about 100,000 clones, roughly 80% recorded once. The sample consisted of peripheral blood, taken after recovery from COVID-19. The receptors derive from a human donor who had recovered from COVID-19. The CDR3 runs from the conserved cysteine through the conserved F or W. A D gene is named only where the DNA matches it firmly. Size tells how often a clone was seen (once, few, many) or the class of an expanded clone, and some rows leave it out.

J gene: TRBJ1-1; V gene: TRBV10-2; D gene: .; clone size: .; CDR3 protein: CASSEYAGYHTEAFF; CDR3 DNA: TGCGCCAGCAGTGAGTATGCAGGGTATCACACTGAAGCTTTCTTT
J gene: TRBJ2-7; V gene: TRBV4-2; D gene: TRBD2; clone size: .; CDR3 protein: CASSQDWSGGDSYEQYF; CDR3 DNA: TGTGCCAGCAGCCAAGATTGGTCGGGGGGGGACTCCTACGAGCAGTACTTC
J gene: TRBJ2-5; V gene: TRBV5-1; D gene: .; clone size: .; CDR3 protein: CASSFGPKETQYF; CDR3 DNA: TGCGCCAGCAGCTTCGGGCCTAAAGAGACCCAGTACTTC
J gene: TRBJ2-1; V gene: TRBV7-9; D gene: .; clone size: .; CDR3 protein: CASSPPGTPGNEQFF; CDR3 DNA: TGTGCCAGCAGCCCCCCCGGGACACCGGGTAATGAGCAGTTCTTC
J gene: TRBJ2-7; V gene: TRBV7-3; D gene: .; clone size: .; CDR3 protein: CASSLGETFSEQYF; CDR3 DNA: TGTGCCAGCAGCTTAGGGGAAACCTTTTCCGAGCAGTACTTC
J gene: TRBJ2-1; V gene: TRBV3-1/TRBV3-2; D gene: .; clone size: .; CDR3 protein: CASSQARTNNEQFF; CDR3 DNA: TGTGCCAGCAGCCAAGCCCGAACAAACAATGAGCAGTTCTTC
J gene: TRBJ2-7; V gene: TRBV16; D gene: .; clone size: .; CDR3 protein: CASSQYVYEQYF; CDR3 DNA: TGTGCCAGCAGCCAATACGTCTACGAGCAGTACTTC
J gene: TRBJ2-3; V gene: TRBV9; D gene: TRBD2; clone size: .; CDR3 protein: CASSVGLAGGTDTQYF; CDR3 DNA: TGTGCCAGCAGCGTAGGCTTAGCGGGGGGAACAGATACGCAGTATTTT
J gene: TRBJ1-6; V gene: TRBV28; D gene: .; clone size: .; CDR3 protein: CASSPGRGGSPLHF; CDR3 DNA: TGTGCCAGCAGTCCAGGACGGGGCGGGTCACCCCTCCACTTT
J gene: TRBJ1-1; V gene: TRBV29-1; D gene: .; clone size: once; CDR3 protein: CSVDSNTEAFF; CDR3 DNA: TGCAGCGTTGACTCGAACACTGAAGCTTTCTTT
J gene: TRBJ2-3; V gene: TRBV7-9; D gene: TRBD2; clone size: .; CDR3 protein: CASSHKRRGADTQYF; CDR3 DNA: TGTGCCAGCAGCCACAAACGTCGGGGGGCAGATACGCAGTATTTT
J gene: TRBJ1-4; V gene: TRBV28; D gene: .; clone size: .; CDR3 protein: CASSPSREPNEKLFF; CDR3 DNA: TGTGCCAGCAGTCCCAGCAGGGAACCTAATGAAAAACTGTTTTTT
J gene: TRBJ2-5; V gene: TRBV24-1; D gene: TRBD2; clone size: .; CDR3 protein: CATSDAGLARRETQYF; CDR3 DNA: TGTGCCACCAGTGACGCAGGACTAGCCAGGCGAGAGACCCAGTACTTC
J gene: TRBJ2-7; V gene: TRBV7-9; D gene: .; clone size: .; CDR3 protein: CASSLGPNGRQYF; CDR3 DNA: TGTGCCAGCAGCTTAGGGCCCAATGGGAGGCAGTACTTC
J gene: TRBJ2-1; V gene: TRBV6-5; D gene: .; clone size: .; CDR3 protein: CASSRNNEQFF; CDR3 DNA: TGTGCCAGCAGTAGGAACAATGAGCAGTTCTTC
J gene: TRBJ2-5; V gene: TRBV19; D gene: .; clone size: .; CDR3 protein: CASNSWGASGTQYF; CDR3 DNA: TGTGCCAGTAATTCGTGGGGAGCTTCGGGGACCCAGTACTTC
J gene: TRBJ2-7; V gene: TRBV5-5; D gene: .; clone size: .; CDR3 protein: CASSLVYGRYSYEQYF; CDR3 DNA: TGTGCCAGCAGCTTGGTCTACGGACGGTACTCCTACGAGCAGTACTTC
J gene: TRBJ2-1; V gene: TRBV28; D gene: TRBD1; clone size: .; CDR3 protein: CASSPRPGQGVFDEQFF; CDR3 DNA: TGTGCCAGCAGTCCACGACCGGGACAGGGGGTCTTCGATGAGCAGTTCTTC
J gene: TRBJ1-5; V gene: TRBV19; D gene: TRBD1; clone size: .; CDR3 protein: CASSAGTGGSWSQHF; CDR3 DNA: TGTGCCAGTAGTGCTGGGACAGGGGGTAGCTGGTCCCAGCATTTT
J gene: TRBJ2-7; V gene: TRBV5-1; D gene: TRBD1; clone size: .; CDR3 protein: CASSLGVGQHYEQYF; CDR3 DNA: TGCGCCAGCAGCTTGGGCGTGGGACAGCACTACGAGCAGTACTTC
J gene: TRBJ1-3; V gene: TRBV30; D gene: .; clone size: .; CDR3 protein: CAWSLGNTIYF; CDR3 DNA: TGTGCCTGGAGCCTAGGAAACACCATATATTTT
J gene: TRBJ1-1; V gene: TRBV3-1/TRBV3-2; D gene: TRBD1; clone size: .; CDR3 protein: CASSPTYGQGDKAFF; CDR3 DNA: TGTGCCAGCAGCCCAACCTACGGACAGGGGGATAAGGCTTTCTTT
J gene: TRBJ2-2; V gene: TRBV27; D gene: .; clone size: .; CDR3 protein: CASRPEAEGGELFF; CDR3 DNA: TGTGCCAGCCGACCCGAGGCGGAGGGAGGGGAGCTGTTTTTT
J gene: TRBJ1-3; V gene: TRBV7-2; D gene: .; clone size: .; CDR3 protein: CASSSHMGTVGNTIYF; CDR3 DNA: TGTGCCAGCAGCTCCCACATGGGGACGGTAGGAAACACCATATATTTT
J gene: TRBJ1-3; V gene: TRBV19; D gene: .; clone size: .; CDR3 protein: CASSTGGNTIYF; CDR3 DNA: TGTGCCAGTAGTACCGGTGGGAACACCATATATTTT
J gene: TRBJ2-3; V gene: TRBV28; D gene: TRBD2; clone size: .; CDR3 protein: CASRYTLTSGGTDTQYF; CDR3 DNA: TGTGCCAGCAGGTACACCCTCACTAGCGGGGGAACAGATACGCAGTATTTT
J gene: TRBJ2-3; V gene: TRBV7-9; D gene: TRBD2; clone size: .; CDR3 protein: CASTPDGTSGRTTQYF; CDR3 DNA: TGTGCCAGCACCCCGGATGGGACTAGCGGGCGAACTACGCAGTATTTT
J gene: TRBJ2-5; V gene: TRBV5-1; D gene: TRBD1; clone size: .; CDR3 protein: CASSSGQAQETQYF; CDR3 DNA: TGCGCCAGCAGCTCCGGACAGGCTCAAGAGACCCAGTACTTC
J gene: TRBJ2-1; V gene: TRBV2; D gene: TRBD2; clone size: once; CDR3 protein: CASSEQGLANHNEQFF; CDR3 DNA: TGTGCCAGCAGTGAACAGGGACTAGCGAACCACAATGAGCAGTTCTTC
J gene: TRBJ1-5; V gene: TRBV28; D gene: .; clone size: .; CDR3 protein: CASSSSTLDSLISNQPQHF; CDR3 DNA: TGTGCCAGCAGTTCCTCTACCCTTGACAGTCTCATTAGCAATCAGCCCCAGCATTTT
J gene: TRBJ2-3; V gene: TRBV18; D gene: .; clone size: .; CDR3 protein: CASSPKTDTQYF; CDR3 DNA: TGTGCCAGCTCACCAAAGACAGATACGCAGTATTTT
J gene: TRBJ2-1; V gene: TRBV7-2; D gene: TRBD2; clone size: .; CDR3 protein: CASSLARGGGTYNEQFF; CDR3 DNA: TGTGCCAGCAGCTTAGCGCGGGGCGGGGGGACCTACAATGAGCAGTTCTTC
J gene: TRBJ2-6; V gene: TRBV15; D gene: .; clone size: .; CDR3 protein: CATSRDLDAGANVLTF; CDR3 DNA: TGTGCCACCAGCAGAGACCTAGACGCTGGGGCCAACGTCCTGACTTTC
J gene: TRBJ1-4; V gene: TRBV4-2; D gene: .; clone size: .; CDR3 protein: CASSQDRLKNEKLFF; CDR3 DNA: TGTGCCAGCAGCCAAGATAGGCTGAAAAATGAAAAACTGTTTTTT
J gene: TRBJ1-2; V gene: TRBV30; D gene: TRBD1; clone size: .; CDR3 protein: CAWSVQGALGYTF; CDR3 DNA: TGTGCCTGGAGTGTACAGGGGGCGCTTGGCTACACCTTC
J gene: TRBJ2-5; V gene: TRBV5-6; D gene: TRBD2; clone size: .; CDR3 protein: CASSWGLAGNQETQYF; CDR3 DNA: TGTGCCAGCAGCTGGGGACTAGCGGGGAACCAAGAGACCCAGTACTTC
J gene: TRBJ1-2; V gene: TRBV5-1; D gene: TRBD1; clone size: .; CDR3 protein: CASSLPDRVYGYTF; CDR3 DNA: TGCGCCAGCAGCTTGCCGGACAGGGTGTATGGCTACACCTTC
J gene: TRBJ1-1; V gene: TRBV6-5; D gene: TRBD1; clone size: .; CDR3 protein: CASTQLGTGAAFF; CDR3 DNA: TGTGCCAGCACCCAACTAGGGACAGGGGCAGCTTTCTTT
J gene: TRBJ1-1; V gene: TRBV10-3; D gene: .; clone size: .; CDR3 protein: CAATGPSRAEAFF; CDR3 DNA: TGTGCCGCCACCGGGCCCAGTCGGGCTGAAGCTTTCTTT
J gene: TRBJ1-3; V gene: TRBV5-5; D gene: .; clone size: .; CDR3 protein: CASSLWTTPPTGNTIYF; CDR3 DNA: TGTGCCAGCAGCTTGTGGACCACACCACCCACTGGAAACACCATATATTTT
J gene: TRBJ2-7; V gene: TRBV15; D gene: .; clone size: .; CDR3 protein: CATSRDFRDEQYF; CDR3 DNA: TGTGCCACCAGCAGAGATTTCAGGGACGAGCAGTACTTC
J gene: TRBJ2-2; V gene: TRBV6-5; D gene: .; clone size: .; CDR3 protein: CASRQDTGELFF; CDR3 DNA: TGTGCCAGCAGGCAAGACACCGGGGAGCTGTTTTTT
J gene: TRBJ1-1; V gene: TRBV30; D gene: .; clone size: .; CDR3 protein: CAWSVTGDTEAFF; CDR3 DNA: TGTGCCTGGTCCGTAACGGGAGACACTGAAGCTTTCTTT
J gene: TRBJ2-7; V gene: TRBV15; D gene: TRBD1; clone size: .; CDR3 protein: CATQRDSYEQYF; CDR3 DNA: TGTGCCACCCAAAGGGACAGCTACGAGCAGTACTTC
J gene: TRBJ1-6; V gene: TRBV5-1; D gene: .; clone size: .; CDR3 protein: CASSLAGVGNSPLHF; CDR3 DNA: TGCGCCAGCAGCTTGGCCGGGGTGGGTAATTCACCCCTCCACTTT
J gene: TRBJ2-2; V gene: TRBV3-1/TRBV3-2; D gene: .; clone size: .; CDR3 protein: CASSQGSNTGELFF; CDR3 DNA: TGTGCCAGCAGCCAAGGGAGTAACACCGGGGAGCTGTTTTTT
J gene: TRBJ2-5; V gene: TRBV4-2; D gene: .; clone size: .; CDR3 protein: CASSLTGGGGIQETQYF; CDR3 DNA: TGTGCCAGCAGCCTAACAGGAGGGGGGGGTATCCAAGAGACCCAGTACTTC
J gene: TRBJ2-6; V gene: TRBV6-8; D gene: .; clone size: .; CDR3 protein: CASSVISGANVLTF; CDR3 DNA: TGTGCCAGCAGTGTAATCTCCGGGGCCAACGTCCTGACTTTC
J gene: TRBJ2-3; V gene: TRBV2; D gene: TRBD1; clone size: .; CDR3 protein: CARELGTATSTDTQYF; CDR3 DNA: TGTGCCAGGGAGCTTGGGACAGCCACTAGCACAGATACGCAGTATTTT
J gene: TRBJ2-7; V gene: TRBV6-5; D gene: .; clone size: .; CDR3 protein: CASSYGTHYEQYF; CDR3 DNA: TGTGCCAGCAGTTACGGGACACACTACGAGCAGTACTTC
J gene: TRBJ2-5; V gene: TRBV28; D gene: TRBD1; clone size: .; CDR3 protein: CASSLGRGLTQYF; CDR3 DNA: TGTGCCAGCAGTTTAGGCAGGGGGCTGACCCAGTACTTC
J gene: TRBJ2-5; V gene: TRBV5-1; D gene: .; clone size: once; CDR3 protein: CASSLGGEQETQYF; CDR3 DNA: TGCGCCAGCAGCTTGGGGGGGGAGCAAGAGACCCAGTACTTC
J gene: TRBJ2-4; V gene: TRBV19; D gene: .; clone size: .; CDR3 protein: CASNPGERSAVQYF; CDR3 DNA: TGTGCCAGTAACCCCGGGGAGAGGTCGGCCGTTCAGTACTTC
J gene: TRBJ2-7; V gene: TRBV2; D gene: .; clone size: .; CDR3 protein: CASSGLAQAYEQYF; CDR3 DNA: TGTGCCAGCAGTGGACTTGCGCAGGCCTACGAGCAGTACTTC
J gene: TRBJ2-6; V gene: TRBV9; D gene: .; clone size: .; CDR3 protein: CASSPTRSGANVLTF; CDR3 DNA: TGTGCCAGCAGCCCGACCCGCTCTGGGGCCAACGTCCTGACTTTC
J gene: TRBJ1-3; V gene: TRBV19; D gene: .; clone size: .; CDR3 protein: CASTRNQAGNTIYF; CDR3 DNA: TGTGCCAGTACCAGAAATCAAGCTGGAAACACCATATATTTT
J gene: TRBJ2-1; V gene: TRBV28; D gene: .; clone size: .; CDR3 protein: CASSDSQSSYNEQFF; CDR3 DNA: TGTGCCAGCAGCGACTCCCAGAGCTCCTACAATGAGCAGTTCTTC
J gene: TRBJ1-2; V gene: TRBV5-4; D gene: .; clone size: .; CDR3 protein: CASRKDGWDGYTF; CDR3 DNA: TGTGCCAGCAGAAAGGACGGGTGGGATGGCTACACCTTC